The 28 T cell receptor beta chains listed next were all sequenced from one sample in a study of blood T cells in healthy people across ages. It was with a sample-barcoded 5' primer and a J-beta primer mix that a second PCR of roughly 7 to 12 cycles was run. TCRdb ran MiXCR on the 5' RACE reads and lists one entry per CDR3 protein. The table includes about 760,000 distinct CDR3 sequences, roughly 56% detected once. The sample comprised blood. These receptors came from a middle-aged man in good health.

In this sample, this clonotype turned up a few times. The chain recombines TRBV7-2 with TRBJ2-4, with 8 bases identical to TRBD1. The J call is in doubt because the DNA end fits TRBJ2-5 better. This CDR3 comprises 12 residues. Germline-derived CDR1 and CDR2 are SGHTA and FQGNSA. The CDR3 region is CASRRTGLTQYF. The CDR3, as DNA: TGTGCCAGCAGACGGACAGGGTTGACCCAGTACTTC.

The DNA for the CDR3 is TGCAGTGCCACCGGGACAGGGGGCTATCAGCCCCAGCATTTT. Encoded protein: CSATGTGGYQPQHF. The J gene is TRBJ1-5, the V gene TRBV20-1; 12 nucleotides agree with TRBD1. The germline CDR1 and CDR2 sequences are DFQATT and SNEGSKA (reference sequence). This CDR3 has 14 amino acids. Trimming at V came to 6 bases and at J to 5 bases, leaving 5 bases not matched to a gene.

The V gene is TRBV20-1, the J gene TRBJ2-1; 10 bases fit TRBD2. The DNA end lines up better with TRBJ2-7; the J call may be wrong. CDR3 size: 17 residues. Germline V lookup: CDR1 DFQATT, CDR2 SNEGSKA (reference sequence). The CDR3 nucleotides read TGCAGTGCTAGCCCTAGCGGGGGCTTAAGCTCCTACAATGAGCAGTACTTC. Protein sequence: CSASPSGGLSSYNEQYF.

The chain carries TRBV29-1 and TRBJ2-1, with unresolved D. With 4 bases removed from V and 6 bases from J, the gap between germline ends came to 13 bases. Germline values: CDR1 SQVTM, CDR2 ANQGSEA. The CDR3 contains 13 residues. CDR3 bases: TGCAGCGTTGGGGTGTCTGCGGTCAATGAGCAGTTCTTC. This gives the protein CSVGVSAVNEQFF.

This clonotype was found a few times. V usage is TRBV7-3 and J usage is TRBJ2-1; possibly TRBD1 for D (6 bases). The CDR3 sequence is 14 residues long. Germline loops: CDR1 SGHTA, CDR2 FQGTGA. V was pared by 3 bases and J by 7 bases, with 13 bases between. CDR3 sequence (DNA): TGTGCCAGCAGCTTCGAGAAGGGGGTTAATGAGCAGTTCTTC. Its protein product is CASSFEKGVNEQFF.

V gene TRBV7-9 combines with J gene TRBJ2-1; 8 nucleotides agree with TRBD2. Germline V gene sequence: CDR1 SEHNR, CDR2 FQNEAQ (reference sequence). With 3 bases clipped from V and 5 bases from J, the junction kept 6 bases outside the gene matches. The CDR3 spans 15 residues. DNA for the CDR3: TGTGCCAGCAGCTTCGAGCGGGGGATGAACAATGAGCAGTTCTTC. This codes for CASSFERGMNNEQFF.

This clonotype was seen once. This chain links TRBV12-3 or TRBV12-4 with TRBJ2-7; 8 bases align to TRBD1. The DNA end lines up better with TRBJ2-5; the J call may be wrong. This CDR3 is 16 amino acids long. The chain's CDR3 is CASRSPDRVGWETQYF. The CDR3 DNA sequence: TGTGCCAGCAGGTCCCCGGACAGGGTCGGTTGGGAGACCCAGTACTTC.

The chain couples TRBV10-3 to TRBJ1-2; D uncertain. Trimming took off 4 bases at V and 4 bases at J, with 22 bases between the two ends. CDR3 size: 17 residues. CDR1 and CDR2 (germline): ENHRY, SYGVKD. The CDR3 reads CAISGVQIQITSYGYTF. CDR3 nucleotide sequence: TGTGCCATCAGTGGGGTTCAAATACAGATTACTTCCTATGGCTACACCTTC.

This clonotype has a handful of counts. The chain links TRBV25-1 to TRBJ2-3; TRBD2 agrees at 12 bases. The V segment lost 10 bases and the J segment 2 bases; nucleotides outside the gene matches: 7. The germline gives CDR1 MGHDK, CDR2 SYGVNS. There are 15 residues in the CDR3. The CDR3 protein is CATSSGRALTDTQYF. The CDR3 DNA follows: TGTGCCACCTCTAGCGGGAGGGCACTCACAGATACGCAGTATTTT. Looking up the rest from reference TRBV25-1 and TRBJ2-3 gives the full variable domain: EADIYQTPRYLVIGTGKKITLECSQTMGHDKMYWYQQDPGMELHLIHYSYGVNSTEKGDLSSESTVSRIRTEHFPLTLESARPSHTSQYLCATSSGRALTDTQYFGPGTRLTVL.

The chain recombines TRBV6-2 or TRBV6-3 with TRBJ2-7; D is uncertain. Germline V gene lookup returns CDR1 MNHEY and CDR2 SVGEGT. This CDR3 has 15 amino acids. V lost 2 bases and J lost 0, with 11 bases in between. The CDR3 DNA follows: TGTGCCAGCAGTTACCGGCACGAAATCTCCTACGAGCAGTACTTC. As protein: CASSYRHEISYEQYF.

The chain joins TRBV25-1 to TRBJ1-1; unclear D gene. This CDR3 region has 12 residues. Trimming removed 2 bases from V and 6 bases from J, with 7 bases in between. From germline, CDR1 is MGHDK and CDR2 SYGVNS. The CDR3 nucleotides are TGTGCCAGCAGTGAAAACGACCCTGAAGCTTTCTTT. Translating gives CASSENDPEAFF.

This clonotype was seen a handful of times. This chain links TRBV29-1 with TRBJ2-7, with D possibly being TRBD2 (6 bases). The CDR3 runs to 12 residues. The germline V and J ends were trimmed by 4 bases and 3 bases, with 10 bases remaining between them. Germline V lookup: CDR1 SQVTM, CDR2 ANQGSEA. CDR3 in amino acids: CSVAPGGYEQYF. The CDR3 DNA reads TGCAGCGTTGCGCCCGGGGGCTACGAGCAGTACTTC.

The chain joins TRBV20-1 to TRBJ1-2, with D perhaps TRBD1 (6 bases). From germline, CDR1 is DFQATT and CDR2 SNEGSKA (reference sequence). V was clipped by 4 bases and J by 9 bases, with 24 bases between them. The CDR3 sequence is 15 residues long. CDR3 amino acids: CSANPGGGLLARYTF. CDR3 in DNA: TGCAGTGCTAACCCGGGAGGGGGGCTTCTGGCCCGCTACACCTTC.

The genes are TRBV2 and TRBJ2-7; no reliable D call. CDR1 and CDR2 (germline): SNHLY, FYNNEI. CDR3 length equals 12 residues. V lost 6 bases to trimming and J lost 2 bases, with 8 bases between them. The CDR3 DNA is TGTGCCAGCAGGGGGTTTCCCTACGAGCAGTACTTC. Translation gives CASRGFPYEQYF.

This clonotype was seen only once. The chain joins TRBV29-1 to TRBJ2-2, with D maybe TRBD2 (5 bases). V shed 7 bases and J shed 4 bases, with 19 bases lying between them. Per the germline V gene, CDR1 is SQVTM and CDR2 is ANQGSEA. The CDR3 covers 15 residues. In nucleotides, the CDR3 is TGCAGCGCCGGGATTTTAGGGAGAGGCACCGGGGAGCTGTTTTTT. It specifies CSAGILGRGTGELFF.

This chain links TRBV20-1 with TRBJ2-7; D perhaps matches TRBD2 (7 bases). CDR1 DFQATT and CDR2 SNEGSKA come from the germline V gene (reference sequence). V lost 7 bases, J lost 4 bases, and 14 bases lay in between. The CDR3 totals 12 residues. In DNA form, the CDR3 reads TGCAGTGGGGAGGGGGGAGAATACGAGCAGTACTTC. Protein product: CSGEGGEYEQYF.

With regard to this clonotype: The germline gene is not matched at one end of the junction; a read error may be the cause. The rearrangement links TRBV3-1 to TRBJ2-1, with 10 bases matching TRBD1. The CDR3 extends over 18 amino acids. Germline CDR1 reads LGHDT; CDR2 reads YNNKEL (reference sequence). The chain's CDR3 is CASSRPGQGLPGYNQQFF. The DNA for the CDR3 is TGTGCCAGCAGCCGCCCGGGACAGGGGCTCCCGGGCTACAATCAGCAGTTCTTC.

Note on this clonotype: The junction departs from the called germline gene at one end, perhaps through a read error. The chain uses TRBV7-2 and TRBJ2-5, with 13 bases lining up with TRBD2. This CDR3 is built from 18 residues. Germline V gene data show CDR1 as SGHTA and CDR2 as FQGNSA. This chain's CDR3 is CAGSPRLAGGPPQETQYF. CDR3 DNA sequence: TGTGCCGGCAGCCCCCGACTAGCGGGAGGCCCTCCCCAAGAGACCCAGTACTTC.

This rearrangement joins TRBV27 to TRBJ2-1; TRBD2 aligns across 16 bases. CDR1 and CDR2 from the germline V gene are MNHEY and SMNVEV (reference sequence). V dropped 6 bases and J dropped 4; count of bases not matched to a gene: 9. The CDR3 runs 18 residues. Written as DNA, the CDR3 is TGTGCCAGCAGGCCCGCGGGGACTAGCGGGAGGGCATACAATGAGCAGTTCTTC. It encodes CASRPAGTSGRAYNEQFF.

The chain uses TRBV7-2 and TRBJ2-7, with 10 bases lining up with TRBD2. Trimming removed 1 base from V and 9 bases from J; junction bases left unmatched: 12. This CDR3 has 16 amino acids. The germline V gene has CDR1 SGHTA and CDR2 FQGNSA. CDR3 protein: CASSLEGLAGDLVQYF. For the CDR3, the DNA is TGTGCCAGCAGCTTAGAGGGCCTAGCGGGAGATTTAGTGCAGTACTTC.

The sample holds a few counts of this clonotype. This sequence joins TRBV9 and TRBJ2-1, with 9 bases identical to TRBD2. V gave up 0 bases and J gave up 3 bases; unmatched junction bases: 7. The CDR3 is 17 amino acids. Germline CDR1 SGDLS, CDR2 YYNGEE. Here the CDR3 reads CASSVDPAGGIYNEQFF. The CDR3 DNA reads TGTGCCAGCAGCGTAGACCCAGCGGGGGGAATCTACAATGAGCAGTTCTTC.

This chain joins TRBV20-1 and TRBJ1-2, with TRBD1 identical over 8 bases. Trimming took 4 bases from V and 8 from J; bases not matched to a gene: 6. The germline CDR1 and CDR2 sequences are DFQATT and SNEGSKA (reference sequence). The CDR3 is 12 amino acids. CDR3 nucleotide sequence: TGCAGTGCTACGACAGGGGCGGGGGGCTACACCTTC. Encoded protein: CSATTGAGGYTF.

This clonotype was found a few times. J is TRBJ2-3 and V is TRBV15; 8 bases match TRBD2. CDR1 and CDR2 (germline): LNHNV, YYDKDF (reference sequence). The CDR3 extends over 17 amino acids. V was clipped by 3 bases and J by 3 bases; unmatched bases: 11. The CDR3 region is CATSSRSGTSTTDTQYF. CDR3 bases: TGTGCCACCAGCAGCAGATCCGGGACTAGTACAACAGATACGCAGTATTTT.

The genes are TRBV7-2 and TRBJ2-1, with 9 bases aligning to TRBD2. Germline CDR1 SGHTA, CDR2 FQGNSA. V was clipped by 1 base and J by 4 bases; unmatched bases: 11. The CDR3 is 18 amino acids. Written as DNA, the CDR3 is TGTGCCAGCAGCTTAGTACGCGGGAGGGCTGCTATTTACAATGAGCAGTTCTTC. Translating it yields CASSLVRGRAAIYNEQFF.

This chain joins TRBV7-3 and TRBJ1-1; maybe TRBD1 (5 bases). Germline CDR1 reads SGHTA; CDR2 reads FQGTGA. The CDR3 has 17 amino acids. The V end was cut by 4 bases, the J end by 5 bases, with 23 bases between. The CDR3, as DNA: TGTGCCAGCAGCTCGGCGGGTATCCCAGGGATTACGACTGAAGCTTTCTTT. It specifies CASSSAGIPGITTEAFF.

The rearrangement joins TRBV2 to TRBJ2-3; D is ambiguous. CDR3 length: 14 residues. CDR1 is SNHLY, CDR2 FYNNEI, per germline. The germline V and J ends were trimmed by 10 bases and 0 bases, with 14 bases remaining between them. The CDR3 region has the DNA TGTGCCACACCACCTATGGCTAGCACAGATACGCAGTATTTT. Its translation is CATPPMASTDTQYF.

This clonotype has more than one count but fewer than ten. This chain uses TRBV7-2 with TRBJ2-5, with 7 bases fitting TRBD2. Germline V gene data show CDR1 as SGHTA and CDR2 as FQGNSA. CDR3 length equals 12 residues. The junction had 4 bases not matched to a gene; V was cut back by 3 bases and J by 9 bases. CDR3 sequence reads: CASSLGGQPQYF. Written as DNA, the CDR3 is TGTGCCAGCAGCTTGGGAGGGCAACCCCAGTACTTC.

J is TRBJ2-3 and V is TRBV29-1; 13 bases match TRBD2. Germline V gene lookup returns CDR1 SQVTM and CDR2 ANQGSEA. The V segment lost 3 bases and the J segment 4 bases; nucleotides outside the gene matches: 7. This CDR3 is built from 16 residues. The CDR3 DNA reads as TGCAGCGTTGAGTTGACTAGCGGGAGGATGCCAGATACGCAGTATTTT. It encodes CSVELTSGRMPDTQYF.